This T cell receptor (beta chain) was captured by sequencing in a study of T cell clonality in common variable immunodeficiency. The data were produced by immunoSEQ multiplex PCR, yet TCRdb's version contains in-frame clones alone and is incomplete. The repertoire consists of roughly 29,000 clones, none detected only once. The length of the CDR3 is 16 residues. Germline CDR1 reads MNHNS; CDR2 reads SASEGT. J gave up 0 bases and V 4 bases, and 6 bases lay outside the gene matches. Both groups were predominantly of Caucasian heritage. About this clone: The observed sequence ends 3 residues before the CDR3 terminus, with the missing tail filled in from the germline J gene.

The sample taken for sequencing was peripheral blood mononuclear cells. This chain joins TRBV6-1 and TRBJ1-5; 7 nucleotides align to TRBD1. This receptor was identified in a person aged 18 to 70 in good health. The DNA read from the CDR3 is TGTGCCAGCAGTGGACAGGGCAGTAATAGCAATCAGCCC. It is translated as CASSGQGSNSNQP. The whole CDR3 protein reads CASSGQGSNSNQPQHF.